Following are 6 T cell receptor beta chains from one sample sequenced in a study of CD4 T cells in relation to SARS-CoV-2 and coronaviruses. These receptors' targets are unknown. Sequenced by immunoSEQ multiplex PCR; TCRdb stores in-frame clones only, minus some. The data contain roughly 14,000 clones, approximately 73% of them singletons. Before the COVID-19 pandemic, during about 2010-2018, CD4+ T cells were taken from unexposed donors. Isolation of CD4+ T cells took place after 10 days in culture. Specimen: CD4+ T cells from PBMCs, cultured in vitro. All receptors derive from a human donor in good health.

The chain uses TRBV2 and TRBJ2-3; 11 nucleotides match TRBD2. Germline loops: CDR1 SNHLY, CDR2 FYNNEI. Losses at the gene ends were 4 bases for V and 6 bases for J; bases not matched to a gene: 12. This CDR3 is 17 amino acids long. In DNA, the CDR3 is TGTGCCAGCAGTGTGGGACTAGCGGAGGGGGTCGGGGATACGCAGTATTTT. Translated, it gives CASSVGLAEGVGDTQYF.

V usage is TRBV27 and J usage is TRBJ1-1; TRBD1 is a possible D gene (6 bases). The ends were cut back, 7 bases at V and 2 bases at J, with 14 bases in the middle. Germline CDR1 reads MNHEY; CDR2 reads SMNVEV (reference sequence). The CDR3 has 14 amino acids. The DNA of the CDR3 is TGTGCCAGCATCAAACAGGGCGGAAACACTGAAGCTTTCTTT. It encodes CASIKQGGNTEAFF.

The V call is TRBV20-1, the J call TRBJ1-2; the D gene is possibly TRBD1 (5 bases). Deletions cut 0 bases from V and 8 bases from J, with 7 bases between. The CDR3 contains 11 residues. From germline, CDR1 is DFQATT and CDR2 SNEGSKA (reference sequence). The CDR3 spells CSARDRGGYTF. The CDR3 DNA reads TGCAGTGCTAGAGATAGGGGAGGCTACACCTTC.

Only one count was recorded for this clone. The V gene is TRBV6-4, the J gene TRBJ2-3; 8 bases are shared with TRBD2. Germline V CDR1 and CDR2: MRHNA, SNTAGT. V trimming: 0 bases; J trimming: 2 bases; junction bases outside the gene matches: 4. There are 16 residues in the CDR3. Here the CDR3 DNA reads TGTGCCAGCAGTGACTCCGGGACTAGGTCCACAGATACGCAGTATTTT. It specifies CASSDSGTRSTDTQYF.

A few counts support this clone. V usage is TRBV27 and J usage is TRBJ1-1; D unclear. V lost 1 base, J lost 8 bases, and 14 bases lay in between. The CDR3 extends over 14 amino acids. From germline, CDR1 is MNHEY and CDR2 SMNVEV (reference sequence). CDR3 DNA: TGTGCCAGCAGTTTATTTGGGGTCCCACGAGAAGCTTTCTTT. It codes for CASSLFGVPREAFF.

CDR3 amino acids: CASSLDFPAANTGELFF. The CDR3 DNA reads as TGTGCCAGCAGCTTAGATTTTCCAGCGGCGAACACCGGGGAGCTGTTTTTT. The chain has TRBV7-2 and TRBJ2-2, with D perhaps TRBD2 (5 bases). V was cut by 1 base and J by 0 bases, with 12 bases left in between. CDR1 is SGHTA and CDR2 is FQGNSA in the germline V gene. This CDR3 spans 17 amino acids.